These T cell receptor beta chains were read from a single sample in a study of control samples from healthy donors and cancer patients. Profiling relied on immunoSEQ multiplex PCR, and the TCRdb table lists in-frame clones only, not all of them. The table records 100,000 to 150,000 clones, roughly 91% of them present only once. Sequencing was done on a sample of blood. All receptors come from a man in his forties in good health. Each CDR3 is given with its conserved first and last residue. A D gene is named only where the DNA matches it firmly. Clone size is not always given. Where it is, it says once, few, many or a class for expanded clones.

J gene,D gene,clone size,V gene,CDR3 protein,CDR3 DNA
TRBJ2-7,-,-,TRBV11-2,CASSLGSYEQYF,TGTGCCAGCAGCCTAGGGAGTTACGAGCAGTACTTC
TRBJ2-2,TRBD2,-,TRBV7-2,CASSLVMGLAAGELFF,TGTGCCAGCAGCTTAGTTATGGGACTAGCGGCCGGGGAGCTGTTTTTT
TRBJ2-3,-,few,TRBV29-1,CSVKQGDTQYF,TGCAGCGTTAAACAGGGAGATACGCAGTATTTT
TRBJ2-1,TRBD2,-,TRBV11-3,CASSRLGGGAYNEQFF,TGTGCCAGCAGCCGACTCGGCGGGGGGGCCTACAATGAGCAGTTCTTC
TRBJ2-2,-,once,TRBV21-1,CASSKGITTGGSNTGELFF,TGTGCCAGCAGCAAAGGGATCACGACAGGGGGATCGAACACCGGGGAGCTGTTTTTT
TRBJ2-5,-,-,TRBV6-5,CASSPDWNQETQYF,TGTGCCAGCAGTCCAGACTGGAACCAAGAGACCCAGTACTTC
TRBJ2-1,-,few,TRBV25-1,CASGDFSNEQFF,TGTGCCAGCGGGGACTTCTCCAATGAGCAGTTCTTC
TRBJ1-2,-,-,TRBV4-3,CASSQADQRGYGYTF,TGCGCCAGCAGCCAAGCGGACCAGAGGGGCTATGGCTACACCTTC
TRBJ1-3,-,-,TRBV7-9,CASSLEPTWGRHSGNTIYF,TGTGCCAGCAGCTTAGAACCCACCTGGGGCAGGCACTCTGGAAACACCATATATTTT
TRBJ1-4,TRBD1,once,TRBV7-2,CASSGDRFNEKLFF,TGTGCCAGCAGCGGGGACAGGTTTAATGAAAAACTGTTTTTT
TRBJ2-5,-,-,TRBV30,CAWSEKKETQYF,TGTGCCTGGAGTGAGAAAAAAGAGACCCAGTACTTC
TRBJ2-7,-,-,TRBV9,CASSVGHLAYEQYF,TGTGCCAGCAGCGTTGGACACCTAGCCTACGAGCAGTACTTC
TRBJ2-7,TRBD2,-,TRBV11-2,CASSLRLAGDRGYEQYF,TGTGCCAGCAGCTTAAGGCTAGCGGGGGACCGCGGGTACGAGCAGTACTTC
TRBJ2-3,TRBD2,-,TRBV7-9,CASRRSGVSDTQYF,TGTGCCAGCAGACGTAGCGGGGTTTCAGATACGCAGTATTTT
TRBJ2-2,-,-,TRBV6-5,CASSYIRPPTGELFF,TGTGCCAGCAGTTACATCCGTCCCCCCACCGGGGAGCTGTTTTTT
TRBJ2-2,-,-,TRBV11-3,CASSGDTYTGELFF,TGTGCCAGCAGCGGGGACACCTACACCGGGGAGCTGTTTTTT
TRBJ2-3,TRBD2,-,TRBV15,CATSRGRTSGGGTDTQYF,TGTGCCACCAGCAGAGGGCGGACTAGCGGGGGTGGCACAGATACGCAGTATTTT
TRBJ2-3,TRBD2,-,TRBV24-1,CATSDLSGAGAGQDTQYF,TGTGCCACCAGTGACCTATCGGGAGCGGGGGCGGGGCAAGATACGCAGTATTTT
TRBJ1-2,-,-,TRBV23-1,CASSQSAAVDYGYTF,TGCGCCAGCAGTCAATCGGCGGCAGTTGACTATGGCTACACCTTC
TRBJ1-4,-,-,TRBV2,CASSGRTAATNEKLFF,TGTGCCAGCAGTGGGAGGACAGCAGCAACTAATGAAAAACTGTTTTTT
TRBJ1-5,-,-,TRBV25-1,CASSELGTPGGPQHF,TGTGCCAGCAGTGAACTCGGGACACCGGGAGGGCCCCAGCATTTT
TRBJ1-2,TRBD1,-,TRBV29-1,CSVSKGQGAFYGYTF,TGCAGCGTTTCGAAAGGACAGGGGGCTTTCTATGGCTACACCTTC